These 2 T cell receptor beta chains came from one sample sequenced in a study of PD-1 blockade in mismatch repair-deficient tumors. TCRdb's copy holds only in-frame clones and misses some; the assay was immunoSEQ multiplex PCR. This repertoire shows around 48,000 clones, 78% found once; its top ten account for 3% to 3.5%. This material consisted of peripheral blood, taken 4 weeks after starting pembrolizumab. Source of these receptors: an adult with mismatch repair-deficient cancer.

In its sample, this clone was seen once. V gene TRBV6-6 combines with J gene TRBJ2-5; 10 bases match TRBD2. The length of the CDR3 is 16 residues. The ends lost 1 base at V and 1 base at J; junction bases unmatched: 3. Germline-derived CDR1 and CDR2 are MNHNY and SVGAGI (reference sequence). CDR3 residues: CASSYWRTSGQETQYF. The CDR3 bases are TGTGCCAGCAGTTACTGGAGGACTAGCGGCCAAGAGACCCAGTACTTC.

In the case of this clone: Other nucleotide sequences from this sample produce the same CDR3. The rearrangement links TRBV7-3 to TRBJ1-1; D remains unclear. The CDR3 extends over 13 amino acids. Looked up from germline, CDR1 is SGHTA and CDR2 is FQGTGA. V was cut by 3 bases and J by 0 bases, with 5 bases left in between. This CDR3 is CASSLTVNTEAFF. CDR3 DNA: TGTGCCAGCAGCTTGACCGTGAACACTGAAGCTTTCTTT.